Below are 13 T cell receptor beta chains sequenced from a single sample in a study of blood T cell repertoires in COVID-19. Repertoires were generated with immunoSEQ multiplex PCR, while TCRdb's copy carries only in-frame clones and drops some. The sample carries approximately 400,000 clones, around 87% recorded once. The sequenced sample consisted of PBMCs or T cells enriched from blood (not recorded which). These receptors came from a man aged 25-45 years who had recovered from COVID-19.

This chain uses TRBV5-1 with TRBJ2-7, with unresolved D. Trimming removed 4 bases from V and 3 bases from J, with 8 bases in between. Germline CDR1 SGHRS, CDR2 YFSETQ. The CDR3 has 12 amino acids. The CDR3 protein is CASSRTGYEQYF. DNA of the CDR3: TGCGCCAGCAGCCGCACTGGCTACGAGCAGTACTTC.

This clone was found once. This CDR3 reads CASRPQENTEAFF. CDR3 nucleotides: TGCGCCAGCAGGCCCCAGGAGAACACTGAAGCTTTCTTT. V and J are TRBV5-1 and TRBJ1-1; D call uncertain. Trimming removed 5 bases from V and 1 base from J, with 9 bases in between. In germline, CDR1 is SGHRS, CDR2 YFSETQ. There are 13 residues in the CDR3. The variable domain in full, with the rest retrieved from reference TRBV5-1 and TRBJ1-1, is KAGVTQTPRYLIKTRGQQVTLSCSPISGHRSVSWYQQTPGQGLQFLFEYFSETQRNKGNFPGRFSGRQFSNSRSEMNVSTLELGDSALYLCASRPQENTEAFFGQGTRLTVV.

The chain is built from TRBV19 and TRBJ1-1; perhaps TRBD1 as D (5 bases). This CDR3 contains 14 residues. V dropped 2 bases and J dropped 1 base, with 8 bases sitting between them. CDR1 and CDR2 (germline): LNHDA, SQIVND (reference sequence). CDR3 nucleotides: TGTGCCAGTAGTATAAGCGGGACGAACACTGAAGCTTTCTTT. Translation: CASSISGTNTEAFF.

This rearrangement joins TRBV12-5 to TRBJ2-2; the D gene is possibly TRBD1 (5 bases). Germline CDR1 is LGHNT and CDR2 is FRNRAP. V shed 6 bases and J shed 1 base, with 12 bases lying between them. The CDR3 extends over 15 amino acids. For the CDR3, the DNA is TGTGCTAGTGGCCAAAGGACACGGAACACCGGGGAGCTGTTTTTT. This translates into CASGQRTRNTGELFF.

V is TRBV30 and J is TRBJ1-5; perhaps TRBD1 as D (6 bases). V lost 4 bases and J lost 3, with 16 bases in between. The germline CDR1 and CDR2 sequences are GTSNPN and SVGIG (reference sequence). CDR3 length equals 15 residues. The CDR3 sequence: CAWTPGTLNNQPQHF. In DNA form, the CDR3 reads TGTGCCTGGACCCCCGGGACACTCAACAATCAGCCCCAGCATTTT.

The chain recombines TRBV19 with TRBJ2-1; the match to TRBD1 covers 9 bases. This CDR3 is built from 15 residues. The germline V gene has CDR1 LNHDA and CDR2 SQIVND (reference sequence). J lost 6 bases, V lost 8 bases, and 11 bases had no gene match. CDR3 sequence reads: CASGQGQGSVNEQFF. DNA of the CDR3: TGTGCCAGTGGGCAAGGACAGGGGTCGGTCAATGAGCAGTTCTTC.

This clone was detected a few times. V usage is TRBV7-9 and J usage is TRBJ2-7; 10 bases match TRBD1. Per the germline V gene, CDR1 is SEHNR and CDR2 is FQNEAQ (reference sequence). The length of the CDR3 is 15 residues. After removal of 2 bases from V and 7 bases from J, the junction contained 8 bases not matched to a gene. The CDR3 reads CASSLSGQGLREQYF. The CDR3 DNA follows: TGTGCCAGCAGCTTATCGGGACAGGGGTTGAGGGAGCAGTACTTC.

The rearrangement uses TRBV5-1 and TRBJ1-3; maybe TRBD1 (6 bases). The CDR3 runs 14 residues. Germline V CDR1 and CDR2: SGHRS, YFSETQ. V lost 4 bases to trimming and J lost 2 bases, with 10 bases between them. The CDR3 sequence is CASSPTGPGNTIYF. The CDR3 DNA sequence: TGCGCCAGCAGCCCTACAGGGCCTGGAAACACCATATATTTT.

The chain couples TRBV10-2 to TRBJ1-6; 7 nucleotides line up with TRBD1. CDR3 length: 17 residues. After removal of 3 bases from V and 9 bases from J, the junction contained 14 bases not matched to a gene. CDR1 is WSHSY and CDR2 is SAAADI in the germline V gene. The CDR3 region is CASSDYRGSPAISPLHF. The CDR3 DNA reads as TGCGCCAGCAGTGATTACAGGGGCTCCCCCGCAATTTCACCCCTCCACTTT.

This clone was counted once. The chain combines TRBV14 with TRBJ1-2; 9 bases line up with TRBD1. CDR1 and CDR2 (germline): SGHDN, FVKESK. V lost 4 bases to trimming and J lost 3 bases; unmatched junction nucleotides: 9. CDR3 length equals 16 residues. CDR3 sequence reads: CASSPPGQGLYYGYTF. CDR3 coding DNA: TGTGCCAGCAGCCCGCCGGGACAGGGACTTTACTATGGCTACACCTTC.

The rearrangement uses TRBV6-1 and TRBJ2-1; TRBD2 matches at 11 bases. V lost 0 bases to trimming and J lost 6 bases; unmatched junction nucleotides: 13. The CDR3 consists of 19 residues. Germline CDR1 and CDR2: MNHNS and SASEGT. The CDR3: CASSEALPVLAGVGNEQFF. CDR3 bases: TGTGCCAGCAGTGAAGCGCTTCCGGTACTAGCGGGGGTTGGCAATGAGCAGTTCTTC.

The chain recombines TRBV7-9 with TRBJ2-7; D uncertain. There are 14 residues in the CDR3. Trimming left V 0 bases short and J 2 bases short, with 8 bases between. Germline V gene data show CDR1 as SEHNR and CDR2 as FQNEAQ (reference sequence). This chain's CDR3 is CASSLAGSAYEQYF. The CDR3 DNA reads TGTGCCAGCAGCTTAGCGGGCAGTGCCTACGAGCAGTACTTC.

The CDR3 DNA follows: TGTGCCAGCAGCCCAGCCGCCGGCAGGGCGGGGTACGAGCAGTACTTC. It codes for CASSPAAGRAGYEQYF. The chain recombines TRBV11-2 with TRBJ2-7, with D tentatively TRBD2 (6 bases). The V end was cut by 5 bases, the J end by 4 bases, with 21 bases between. The germline CDR1 and CDR2 sequences are SGHAT and FQNNGV. The CDR3 extends over 16 amino acids.